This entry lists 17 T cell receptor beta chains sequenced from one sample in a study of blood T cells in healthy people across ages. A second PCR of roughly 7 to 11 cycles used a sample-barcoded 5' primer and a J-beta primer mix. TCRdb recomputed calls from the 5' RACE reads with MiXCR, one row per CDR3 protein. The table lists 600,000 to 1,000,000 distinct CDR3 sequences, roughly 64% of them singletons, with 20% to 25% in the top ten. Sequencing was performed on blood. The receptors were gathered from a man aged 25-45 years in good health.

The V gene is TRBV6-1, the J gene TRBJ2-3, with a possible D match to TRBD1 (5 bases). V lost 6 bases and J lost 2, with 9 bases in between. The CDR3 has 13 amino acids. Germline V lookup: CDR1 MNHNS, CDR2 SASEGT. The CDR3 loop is CASRDTATDTQYF. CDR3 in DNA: TGTGCCAGCAGGGACACGGCCACAGATACGCAGTATTTT.

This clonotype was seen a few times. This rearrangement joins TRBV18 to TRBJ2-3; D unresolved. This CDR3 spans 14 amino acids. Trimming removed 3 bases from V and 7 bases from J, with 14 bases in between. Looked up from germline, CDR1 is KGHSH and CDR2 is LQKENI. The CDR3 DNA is TGTGCCAGCTCACCGACCCTTGACGGTCATACGCAGTATTTT. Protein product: CASSPTLDGHTQYF. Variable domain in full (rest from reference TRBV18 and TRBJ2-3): NAGVMQNPRHLVRRRGQEARLRCSPMKGHSHVYWYRQLPEEGLKFMVYLQKENIIDESGMPKERFSAEFPKEGPSILRIQQVVRGDSAAYFCASSPTLDGHTQYFGPGTRLTVL.

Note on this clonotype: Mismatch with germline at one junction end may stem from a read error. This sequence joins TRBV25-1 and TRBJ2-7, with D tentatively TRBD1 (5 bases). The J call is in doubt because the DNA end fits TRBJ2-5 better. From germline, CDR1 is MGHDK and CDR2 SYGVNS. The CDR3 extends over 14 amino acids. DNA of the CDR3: TGTGCTAGCAGTGAATACGGCAGGGCTGAGACCCAGTACTTC. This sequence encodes CASSEYGRAETQYF.

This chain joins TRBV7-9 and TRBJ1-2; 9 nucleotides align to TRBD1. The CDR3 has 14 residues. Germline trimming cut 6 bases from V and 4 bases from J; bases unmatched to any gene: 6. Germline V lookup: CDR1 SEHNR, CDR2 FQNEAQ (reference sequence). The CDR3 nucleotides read TGTGCCAGCAGTTGGACAGGGGACGGCTATGGCTACACCTTC. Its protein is CASSWTGDGYGYTF.

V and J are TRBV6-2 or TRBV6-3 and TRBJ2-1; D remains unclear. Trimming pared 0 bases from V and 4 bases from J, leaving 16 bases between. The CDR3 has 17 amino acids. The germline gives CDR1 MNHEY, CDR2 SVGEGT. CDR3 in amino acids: CASSYSPLTGGYNEQFF. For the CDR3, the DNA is TGTGCCAGCAGTTACTCGCCGCTGACGGGTGGTTACAATGAGCAGTTCTTC.

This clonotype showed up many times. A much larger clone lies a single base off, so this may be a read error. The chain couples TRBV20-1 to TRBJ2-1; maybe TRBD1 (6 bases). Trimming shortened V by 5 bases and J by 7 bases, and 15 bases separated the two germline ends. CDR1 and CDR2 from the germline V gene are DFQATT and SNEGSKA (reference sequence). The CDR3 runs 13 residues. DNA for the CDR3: TGCAGTGCTCCCCGAGGGGGAAGAAATGAGCAGTTCTTC. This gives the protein CSAPRGGRNEQFF.

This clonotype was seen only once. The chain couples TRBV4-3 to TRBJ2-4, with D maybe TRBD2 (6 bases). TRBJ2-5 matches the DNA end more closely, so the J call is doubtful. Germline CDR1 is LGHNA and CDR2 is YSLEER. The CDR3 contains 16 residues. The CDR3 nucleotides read TGCGCCAGCAGCCAGAATCCGGGAGTAAGCCAAGAGACCCAGTACTTC. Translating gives CASSQNPGVSQETQYF.

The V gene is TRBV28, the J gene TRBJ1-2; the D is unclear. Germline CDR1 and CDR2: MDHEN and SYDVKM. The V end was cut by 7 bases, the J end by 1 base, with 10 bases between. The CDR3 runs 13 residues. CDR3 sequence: CASTNELNYGYTF. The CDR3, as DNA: TGTGCCAGCACCAACGAGCTTAACTATGGCTACACCTTC.

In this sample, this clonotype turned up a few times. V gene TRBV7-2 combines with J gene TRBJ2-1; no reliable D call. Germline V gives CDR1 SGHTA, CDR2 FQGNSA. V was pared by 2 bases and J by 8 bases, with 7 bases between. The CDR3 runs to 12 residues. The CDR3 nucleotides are TGTGCCAGCAGCTTAAATCTGGATGAGCAGTTCTTC. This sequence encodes CASSLNLDEQFF.

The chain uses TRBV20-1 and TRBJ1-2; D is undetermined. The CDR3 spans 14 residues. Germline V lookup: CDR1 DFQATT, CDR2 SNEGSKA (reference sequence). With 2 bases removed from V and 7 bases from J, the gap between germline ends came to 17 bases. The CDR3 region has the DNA TGCAGTGCTAGACGGGAACCCGGGAGTGGTGGCTACACCTTC. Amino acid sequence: CSARREPGSGGYTF.

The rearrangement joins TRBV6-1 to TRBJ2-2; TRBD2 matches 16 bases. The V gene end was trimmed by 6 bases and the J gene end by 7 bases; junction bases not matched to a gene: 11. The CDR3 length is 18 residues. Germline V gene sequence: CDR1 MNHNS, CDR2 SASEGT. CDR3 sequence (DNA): TGTGCCAGCAGAGACGTGGGACTAGCGGGGGGGCGCGGCGGGGAGCTGTTTTTT. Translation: CASRDVGLAGGRGGELFF.

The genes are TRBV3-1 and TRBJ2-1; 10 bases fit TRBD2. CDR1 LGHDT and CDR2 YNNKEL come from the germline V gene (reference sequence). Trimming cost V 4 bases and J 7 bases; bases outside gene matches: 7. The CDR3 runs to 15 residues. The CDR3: CASSPQGLANNEQFF. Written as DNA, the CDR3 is TGTGCCAGCAGCCCCCAGGGACTAGCGAATAATGAGCAGTTCTTC.

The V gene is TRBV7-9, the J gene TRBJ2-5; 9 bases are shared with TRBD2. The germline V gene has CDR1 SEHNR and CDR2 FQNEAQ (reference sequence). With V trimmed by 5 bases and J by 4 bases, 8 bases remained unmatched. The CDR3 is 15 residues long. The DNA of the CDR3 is TGTGCCAGCAGCCTCTCAGCGGGAGGTGCAGAGACCCAGTACTTC. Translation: CASSLSAGGAETQYF.

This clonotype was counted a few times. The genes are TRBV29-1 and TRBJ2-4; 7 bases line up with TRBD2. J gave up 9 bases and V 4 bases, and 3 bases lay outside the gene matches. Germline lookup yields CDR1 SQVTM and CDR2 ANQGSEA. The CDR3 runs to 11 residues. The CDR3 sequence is CSVGLAGIQYF. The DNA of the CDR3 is TGCAGCGTTGGACTAGCTGGCATTCAGTACTTC.

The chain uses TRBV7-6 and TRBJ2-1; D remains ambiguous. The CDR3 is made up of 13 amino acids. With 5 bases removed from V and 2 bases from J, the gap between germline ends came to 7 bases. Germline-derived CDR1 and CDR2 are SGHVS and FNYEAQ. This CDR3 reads CASSAQTYNEQFF. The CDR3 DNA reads TGTGCCAGCAGCGCCCAGACCTACAATGAGCAGTTCTTC.

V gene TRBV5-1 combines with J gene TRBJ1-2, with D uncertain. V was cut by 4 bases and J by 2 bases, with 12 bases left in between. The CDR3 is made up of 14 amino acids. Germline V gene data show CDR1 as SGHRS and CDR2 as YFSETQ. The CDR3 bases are TGCGCCAGCAGCACCGGCCCGGAAAACTATGGCTACACCTTC. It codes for CASSTGPENYGYTF.

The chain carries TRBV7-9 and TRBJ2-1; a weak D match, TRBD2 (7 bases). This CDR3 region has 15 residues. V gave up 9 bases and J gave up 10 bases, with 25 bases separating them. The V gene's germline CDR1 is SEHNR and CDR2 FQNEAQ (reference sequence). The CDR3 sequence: CASFPLGGALREQFF. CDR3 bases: TGTGCCAGTTTCCCTTTAGGGGGGGCCCTACGAGAGCAGTTCTTC.